These 30 T cell receptor beta chains came from one sample sequenced in a study of control samples from healthy donors and cancer patients. Clones were read by immunoSEQ multiplex PCR, and TCRdb kept only the in-frame ones, dropping some. Altogether 400,000 to 500,000 clones are present, 75% to 95% being singletons, with the ten largest covering around 6.4%. Sequenced input: PBMCs. Receptor source: a man in his forties or fifties with head and neck cancer.

With respect to this clone: Other nucleotide sequences from this sample produce the same CDR3. V is TRBV3-1 (or the pseudogene TRBV3-2) and J is TRBJ1-1; D gene ambiguous. The V end lost 1 base, the J end lost 2 bases, and 2 bases lay between the germline ends. The CDR3 contains 12 residues. Germline-derived CDR1 and CDR2 are LGHDT and YNNKEL (reference sequence). The CDR3 loop is CASSQGNTEAFF. The CDR3, as DNA: TGTGCCAGCAGCCAAGGAAACACTGAAGCTTTCTTT.

The genes are TRBV15 and TRBJ1-2; D unresolved. V lost 2 bases, J lost 4 bases, and 20 bases lay in between. The CDR3 is 17 residues long. Germline V lookup: CDR1 LNHNV, CDR2 YYDKDF (reference sequence). The CDR3 loop reads CATSRSGYLGEAYGYTF. The CDR3 DNA is TGTGCCACCAGCAGATCGGGATACCTTGGCGAAGCCTATGGCTACACCTTC.

The chain combines TRBV19 with TRBJ1-5, with unresolved D. Looked up from germline, CDR1 is LNHDA and CDR2 is SQIVND (reference sequence). The CDR3 loop spans 17 amino acids. V was shortened by 0 bases and J by 0 bases, with 12 bases between the two germline ends. Here the CDR3 DNA reads TGTGCCAGTAGTATAGATCTATGGAGGGTTAGCAATCAGCCCCAGCATTTT. It specifies CASSIDLWRVSNQPQHF.

The CDR3 DNA sequence: TGTGCCTGGAGTCGGGGAGAGAATGAAAAACTGTTTTTT. It yields the protein CAWSRGENEKLFF. The chain uses TRBV30 and TRBJ1-4; D unresolved. From germline, CDR1 is GTSNPN and CDR2 SVGIG (reference sequence). The CDR3 is 13 amino acids. Trimming cost V 2 bases and J 5 bases, with 9 bases left between them.

This chain connects TRBV7-8 to TRBJ1-5; maybe TRBD1 (5 bases). V lost 1 base and J 4 bases, leaving 11 bases between the germline ends. Germline CDR1 reads SGHVS; CDR2 reads FQNEAQ. The length of the CDR3 is 15 residues. Here the CDR3 reads CASSLDKGRNQPQHF. CDR3 DNA: TGTGCCAGCAGCTTAGACAAGGGGCGGAATCAGCCCCAGCATTTT. Variable domain in full (rest from reference TRBV7-8 and TRBJ1-5): GAGVSQSPRYKVAKRGQDVALRCDPISGHVSLFWYQQALGQGPEFLTYFQNEAQLDKSGLPSDRFFAERPEGSVSTLKIQRTQQEDSAVYLCASSLDKGRNQPQHFGDGTRLSIL.

The J gene is TRBJ1-4, the V gene TRBV5-1; unclear D gene. The germline CDR1 and CDR2 sequences are SGHRS and YFSETQ. This CDR3 has 16 residues. V lost 4 bases and J 3 bases, leaving 16 bases between the germline ends. The CDR3 DNA sequence: TGCGCCAGCAGCCCGGGGAGGATGAGGGCTAATGAAAAACTGTTTTTT. Encoded protein: CASSPGRMRANEKLFF.

The chain couples TRBV10-2 to TRBJ2-7, with D hard to call. The V gene's germline CDR1 is WSHSY and CDR2 SAAADI. The CDR3 runs 12 residues. V was shortened by 8 bases and J by 1 base, with 9 bases between the two germline ends. The CDR3 loop is CASGSFSYEQYF. Written as DNA, the CDR3 is TGCGCCAGCGGGTCCTTTTCCTACGAGCAGTACTTC.

The chain employs TRBV30 and TRBJ1-2; possibly TRBD1 for D (5 bases). Germline V CDR1 and CDR2: GTSNPN, SVGIG (reference sequence). The CDR3 runs 14 residues. Trimming stripped 2 bases from V and 7 bases from J, with 17 bases between. CDR3 in amino acids: CAWSWGRAIGGYTF. Written as DNA, the CDR3 is TGTGCCTGGAGTTGGGGCAGGGCAATCGGTGGCTACACCTTC. The full variable domain, rest sourced from reference TRBV30 and TRBJ1-2, is SQTIHQWPATLVQPVGSPLSLECTVEGTSNPNLYWYRQAAGRGLQLLFYSVGIGQISSEVPQNLSASRPQDRQFILSSKKLLLSDSGFYLCAWSWGRAIGGYTFGSGTRLTVV.

This sequence joins TRBV7-8 and TRBJ2-1; 8 nucleotides agree with TRBD1. Per germline, CDR1 SGHVS and CDR2 FQNEAQ. V gave up 4 bases and J gave up 5 bases; unmatched junction bases: 13. The CDR3 covers 17 residues. The CDR3 DNA reads as TGTGCCAGCAGCTCCTATCCGACAGGGGCTCGGGACAATGAGCAGTTCTTC. It yields the protein CASSSYPTGARDNEQFF.

The chain couples TRBV28 to TRBJ2-3, with D possibly matching TRBD1 (6 bases). Germline V CDR1 and CDR2: MDHEN, SYDVKM. This CDR3 is built from 14 residues. Trimming took 6 bases from V and 7 from J, leaving 17 bases between them. Written as DNA, the CDR3 is TGTGCCAGCAGGGAACAGGGTTTCGGGTATACGCAGTATTTT. This codes for CASREQGFGYTQYF.

This chain uses TRBV15 with TRBJ1-3, with TRBD1 matching 8 bases. Trimming removed 0 bases from V and 4 bases from J; junction bases left unmatched: 11. Germline loops: CDR1 LNHNV, CDR2 YYDKDF (reference sequence). This CDR3 region has 18 residues. The CDR3 protein is CATSRDAPRQGLGNTIYF. The CDR3 nucleotides are TGTGCCACCAGCAGAGATGCCCCAAGACAGGGGCTCGGAAACACCATATATTTT.

The chain combines TRBV24-1 with TRBJ2-3; 8 bases are shared with TRBD1. With V trimmed by 4 bases and J by 2 bases, 16 bases remained unmatched. CDR1 and CDR2 (germline): KGHDR, SFDVKD. The CDR3 runs 19 residues. The CDR3 protein is CATSDSGTGGLFATDTQYF. Here the CDR3 DNA reads TGTGCCACCAGTGACTCCGGGACAGGCGGGTTGTTTGCCACAGATACGCAGTATTTT.

The chain employs TRBV27 and TRBJ2-3, with D unclear. Per germline, CDR1 MNHEY and CDR2 SMNVEV (reference sequence). Trimming stripped 3 bases from V and 0 bases from J, with 13 bases between. The CDR3 covers 16 residues. Written as DNA, the CDR3 is TGTGCCAGCAGTTTCAGAGGTCTTTCTAGCACAGATACGCAGTATTTT. Translated: CASSFRGLSSTDTQYF.

The chain is built from TRBV11-2 and TRBJ2-6, with 8 bases fitting TRBD2. V dropped 1 base and J dropped 1; count of bases not matched to a gene: 6. Per germline, CDR1 SGHAT and CDR2 FQNNGV. The CDR3 has 18 residues. The DNA for the CDR3 is TGTGCCAGCAGCTTAGCCCGGGGGGGCCAGTCTGGGGCCAACGTCCTGACTTTC. Protein sequence: CASSLARGGQSGANVLTF.

The rearrangement links TRBV5-1 to TRBJ2-1; possible D gene TRBD2, 6 bases. The germline V gene encodes CDR1 SGHRS and CDR2 YFSETQ. The CDR3 totals 15 residues. V lost 2 bases, J lost 0 bases, and 9 bases lay in between. The CDR3 DNA follows: TGCGCCAGCAGCTTCTCGGACTACTCCTACAATGAGCAGTTCTTC. It specifies CASSFSDYSYNEQFF.

V gene TRBV28 combines with J gene TRBJ1-1; D may be TRBD1 (6 bases). CDR3 length equals 15 residues. V gave up 2 bases and J gave up 4 bases, with 14 bases separating them. Germline-derived CDR1 and CDR2 are MDHEN and SYDVKM. CDR3 nucleotide sequence: TGTGCCAGCAGTTTAACGGGCAGGGGCGTCACTGAAGCTTTCTTT. Translating gives CASSLTGRGVTEAFF.

The rearrangement uses TRBV19 and TRBJ2-1; 13 bases fit TRBD2. Germline V lookup: CDR1 LNHDA, CDR2 SQIVND (reference sequence). V gave up 2 bases and J gave up 1 base; unmatched junction bases: 2. The CDR3 runs 17 residues. The chain's CDR3 is CASSIRLAGGSYNEQFF. DNA for the CDR3: TGTGCCAGTAGTATAAGACTAGCGGGAGGATCCTACAATGAGCAGTTCTTC.

This clone was recorded only once. The gene calls are TRBV3-1 (or the pseudogene TRBV3-2) and TRBJ2-1, with TRBD2 as a possible D gene (6 bases). Trimming stripped 4 bases from V and 2 bases from J, with 15 bases between. The CDR3 consists of 16 residues. Germline lookup yields CDR1 LGHDT and CDR2 YNNKEL (reference sequence). The CDR3 DNA sequence: TGTGCCAGCAGCCCCGTCGATAGCGGAACCTACAATGAGCAGTTCTTC. The encoded protein is CASSPVDSGTYNEQFF.

This clone was counted a single time. V is TRBV7-2 and J is TRBJ1-3; D gene unclear. Trimming left V 2 bases short and J 0 bases short, with 11 bases between. The CDR3 runs 16 residues. Germline V gene lookup returns CDR1 SGHTA and CDR2 FQGNSA. The CDR3 coding sequence is TGTGCCAGCAGCTTATATTGGACGGCCTCTGGAAACACCATATATTTT. This gives the protein CASSLYWTASGNTIYF.

J is TRBJ1-1 and V is TRBV6-4, with 10 positions matching TRBD1. Trimming at V came to 7 bases and at J to 3 bases, leaving 8 bases not matched to a gene. The CDR3 has 15 residues. Germline CDR1 MRHNA, CDR2 SNTAGT. CDR3 sequence reads: CASTGTGDEDTEAFF. The CDR3 coding sequence is TGTGCCAGCACCGGGACAGGGGACGAGGACACTGAAGCTTTCTTT.

The chain is built from TRBV23-1 and TRBJ2-7; 8 bases are shared with TRBD1. TRBV23-1 is reported as an ORF; its role is uncertain. With 1 base clipped from V and 7 bases from J, the junction kept 9 bases outside the gene matches. There are 15 residues in the CDR3. CDR3 nucleotide sequence: TGCGCCAGCAGTCAATTGTGGCAGGGGGCAGATGAGCAGTACTTC. This sequence encodes CASSQLWQGADEQYF.

V usage is TRBV7-9 and J usage is TRBJ1-2; D is possibly TRBD1 (5 bases). CDR3 size: 16 residues. V was trimmed by 2 bases and J by 3 bases, leaving 16 bases between them. The germline V gene has CDR1 SEHNR and CDR2 FQNEAQ (reference sequence). The CDR3 sequence is CASSLKSRVGDYGYTF. The CDR3 DNA reads TGTGCCAGCAGCTTAAAGTCCAGGGTGGGGGACTATGGCTACACCTTC.

The chain combines TRBV4-3 with TRBJ2-2; tentative D call: TRBD1 (6 bases). This CDR3 is 15 amino acids long. In germline, CDR1 is LGHNA, CDR2 YSLEER. Trimming removed 0 bases at V and 4 bases at J, with 9 bases between. The CDR3 region has the DNA TGCGCCAGCAGCCAAGAATGGACAGCCACCGGGGAGCTGTTTTTT. Amino acids: CASSQEWTATGELFF.

The V gene is TRBV7-2, the J gene TRBJ2-7; the match to TRBD1 covers 7 bases. In germline, CDR1 is SGHTA, CDR2 FQGNSA. This CDR3 contains 15 residues. Trimming took 5 bases from V and 0 from J; bases not matched to a gene: 7. CDR3 DNA: TGTGCCAGCAGCGCCGGGACAGTCAGCTCCTACGAGCAGTACTTC. Translation gives CASSAGTVSSYEQYF.

This chain joins TRBV5-1 and TRBJ2-5; D gene ambiguous. The CDR3 has 14 residues. The V and J ends lost 5 bases and 3 bases respectively, with 14 bases between them. Germline CDR1 reads SGHRS; CDR2 reads YFSETQ. CDR3 amino acids: CASRLDRAEETQYF. DNA of the CDR3: TGCGCCAGCAGACTTGACCGGGCTGAAGAGACCCAGTACTTC.

This chain uses TRBV11-3 with TRBJ2-7; the match to TRBD1 covers 8 bases. The V gene end was trimmed by 5 bases and the J gene end by 2 bases; junction bases not matched to a gene: 8. Germline CDR1 reads SGHNT; CDR2 reads YENEEA. CDR3 length equals 15 residues. The DNA for the CDR3 is TGTGCCAGCAGCGCCCGGACAGGGATCGCCTACGAGCAGTACTTC. Translation: CASSARTGIAYEQYF.

Concerning this clone itself: One end of the junction fails to match germline, which may point to a read error. The chain is built from TRBV19 and TRBJ2-7, with a tentative D call TRBD2 (6 bases). The CDR3 extends over 12 amino acids. CDR1 LNHDA and CDR2 SQIVND come from the germline V gene (reference sequence). The CDR3 region has the DNA TGTGCCAGTAGTCCTTACGGGGGACTTACTACCTTC. Its translation is CASSPYGGLTTF. The full variable domain, its missing parts supplied by reference TRBV19 and TRBJ2-7, is DGGITQSPKYLFRKEGQNVTLSCEQNLNHDAMYWYRQDPGQGLRLIYYSQIVNDFQKGDIAEGYSVSREKKESFPLTVTSAQKNPTAFYLCASSPYGGLTTFGPGTRLTVT.

V and J are TRBV19 and TRBJ2-1, with D possibly matching TRBD1 (6 bases). This CDR3 contains 14 residues. With 6 bases removed from V and 1 base from J, the gap between germline ends came to 10 bases. Germline V lookup: CDR1 LNHDA, CDR2 SQIVND (reference sequence). CDR3 in amino acids: CASRLQGSYNEQFF. Written as DNA, the CDR3 is TGTGCCAGTAGGTTACAGGGATCCTACAATGAGCAGTTCTTC.

V and J are TRBV11-3 and TRBJ2-2; TRBD1 agrees at 7 bases. Germline V gene lookup returns CDR1 SGHNT and CDR2 YENEEA. V lost 5 bases and J lost 3; bases outside the gene matches: 6. The CDR3 runs 15 residues. In DNA form, the CDR3 reads TGTGCCAGCAGCCCCGACAGGGTTGACACCGGGGAGCTGTTTTTT. It translates to CASSPDRVDTGELFF. Full variable domain (remainder filled in from reference TRBV11-3 and TRBJ2-2): EAGVVQSPRYKIIEKKQPVAFWCNPISGHNTLYWYLQNLGQGPELLIRYENEEAVDDSQLPKDRFSAERLKGVDSTLKIQPAELGDSAVYLCASSPDRVDTGELFFGEGSRLTVL.

The chain is built from TRBV7-3 and TRBJ2-1; 15 bases are shared with TRBD2. CDR3 length: 20 amino acids. V shed 0 bases, J shed 5 bases, and the junction held 11 bases outside the gene matches. Germline V gene sequence: CDR1 SGHTA, CDR2 FQGTGA. The CDR3 is CASSLTAVWGLAGGDNEQFF. The CDR3 DNA reads TGTGCCAGCAGCTTAACTGCGGTATGGGGACTAGCGGGAGGAGACAATGAGCAGTTCTTC.